Sequencing of this T cell receptor (beta chain) was carried out in a study of Tregs in tolerant kidney transplant recipients. Study-wide results and limits: Donor-specific Treg expansion exceeded global Treg expansion in tolerant patients, suggesting antigen drive. Few patients were studied, so findings need validation in larger groups. Some patients' samples used different primers over time, so nucleotide sequences weren't comparable.

Germline V lookup: CDR1 SNHLY, CDR2 FYNNEI. V was cut by 3 bases and J by 3 bases, with 9 bases left in between. CDR3 length: 14 amino acids. Sequencing was performed with immunoSEQ multiplex PCR; in TCRdb, only in-frame clones are kept and a portion is missing. The sample's table shows about 2,000 clones. Details on this clone: What it binds is unknown. The CDR3 goes on 3 residues after the read ends, and that part is filled in from the germline J gene.

FACS sorting followed an approximately six-day coculture of CFSE-labeled recipient PBMCs with irradiated graft donor PBMCs. Specimen: CD8+ T cells from blood cultured with allogeneic cells, collected before the transplant. The TCR comes from a human patient who received a combined kidney and bone marrow transplant. The chain recombines TRBV2 with TRBJ1-3; no reliable D call. CDR3 DNA, as far as it was read: TGTGCCAGCAGTGAGGGCAGCTTTGGAAACACC. Amino acids: CASSEGSFGNT. The full CDR3 sequence reads CASSEGSFGNTIYF. Looking up the rest from reference TRBV2 and TRBJ1-3 gives the full variable domain: EPEVTQTPSHQVTQMGQEVILRCVPISNHLYFYWYRQILGQKVEFLVSFYNNEISEKSEIFDDQFSVERPDGSNFTLKIRSTKLEDSAMYFCASSEGSFGNTIYFGEGSWLTVV.